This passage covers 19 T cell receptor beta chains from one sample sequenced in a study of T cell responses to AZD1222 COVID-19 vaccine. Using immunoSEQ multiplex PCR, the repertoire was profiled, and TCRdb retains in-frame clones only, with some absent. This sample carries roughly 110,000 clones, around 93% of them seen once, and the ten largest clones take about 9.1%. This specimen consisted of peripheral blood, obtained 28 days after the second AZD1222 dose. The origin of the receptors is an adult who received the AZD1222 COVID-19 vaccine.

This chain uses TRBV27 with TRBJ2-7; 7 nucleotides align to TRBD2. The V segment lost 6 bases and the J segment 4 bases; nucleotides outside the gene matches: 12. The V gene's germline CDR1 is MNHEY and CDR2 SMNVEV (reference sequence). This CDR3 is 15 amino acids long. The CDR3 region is CASRLGLAAVYEQYF. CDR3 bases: TGTGCCAGCAGGTTGGGGCTAGCGGCGGTGTACGAGCAGTACTTC.

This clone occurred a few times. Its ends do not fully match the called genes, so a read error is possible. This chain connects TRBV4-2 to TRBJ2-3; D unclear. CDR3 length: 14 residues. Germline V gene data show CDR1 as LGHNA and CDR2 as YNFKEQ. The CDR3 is CASSQDFSTDTQYF. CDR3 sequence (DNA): TGTGCCAGCAGCCAAGATTTCAGCACGGATACGCAGTATTTT.

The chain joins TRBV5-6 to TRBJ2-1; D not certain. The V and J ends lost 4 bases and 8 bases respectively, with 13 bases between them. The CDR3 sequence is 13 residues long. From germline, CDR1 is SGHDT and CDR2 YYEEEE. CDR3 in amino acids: CASSSLLSDEQFF. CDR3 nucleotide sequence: TGTGCCAGCAGCAGCTTACTGAGCGATGAGCAGTTCTTC.

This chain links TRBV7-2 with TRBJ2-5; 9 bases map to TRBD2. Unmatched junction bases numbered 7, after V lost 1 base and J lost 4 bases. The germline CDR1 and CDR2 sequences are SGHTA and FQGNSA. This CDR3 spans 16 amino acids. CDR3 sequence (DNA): TGTGCCAGCAGCTTAGGATGGCGGGGGGGCCGAGAGACCCAGTACTTC. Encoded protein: CASSLGWRGGRETQYF.

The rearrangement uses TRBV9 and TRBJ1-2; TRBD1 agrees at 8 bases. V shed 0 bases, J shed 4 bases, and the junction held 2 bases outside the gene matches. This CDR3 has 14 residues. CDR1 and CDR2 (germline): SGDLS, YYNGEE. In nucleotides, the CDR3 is TGTGCCAGCAGCGTAGAAGGACAGGGCTATGGCTACACCTTC. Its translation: CASSVEGQGYGYTF.

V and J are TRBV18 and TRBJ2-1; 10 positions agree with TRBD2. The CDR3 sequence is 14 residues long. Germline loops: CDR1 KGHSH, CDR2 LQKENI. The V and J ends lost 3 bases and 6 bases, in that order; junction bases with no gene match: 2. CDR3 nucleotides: TGTGCCAGCTCACCGGGACTAGCGCCCAATGAGCAGTTCTTC. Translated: CASSPGLAPNEQFF.

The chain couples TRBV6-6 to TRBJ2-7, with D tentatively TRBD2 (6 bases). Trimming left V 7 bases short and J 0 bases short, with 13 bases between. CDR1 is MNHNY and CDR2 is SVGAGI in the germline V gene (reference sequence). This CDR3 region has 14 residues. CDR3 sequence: CASNIMGGSYEQYF. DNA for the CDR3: TGTGCCAGCAACATTATGGGAGGCTCCTACGAGCAGTACTTC.

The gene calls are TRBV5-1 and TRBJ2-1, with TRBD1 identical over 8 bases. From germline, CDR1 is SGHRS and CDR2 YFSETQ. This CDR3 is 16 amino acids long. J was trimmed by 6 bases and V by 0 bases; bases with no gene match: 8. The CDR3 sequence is CASSLGGTGSGNEQFF. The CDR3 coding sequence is TGCGCCAGCAGCTTGGGGGGGACAGGTTCCGGCAATGAGCAGTTCTTC.

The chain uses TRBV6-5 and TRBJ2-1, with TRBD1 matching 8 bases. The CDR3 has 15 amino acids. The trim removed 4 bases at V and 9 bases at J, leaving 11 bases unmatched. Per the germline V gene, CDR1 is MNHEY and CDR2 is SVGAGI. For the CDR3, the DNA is TGTGCCAGCAGTTCCGGACAGGGCATGACGGTTGAGCAGTTCTTC. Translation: CASSSGQGMTVEQFF.

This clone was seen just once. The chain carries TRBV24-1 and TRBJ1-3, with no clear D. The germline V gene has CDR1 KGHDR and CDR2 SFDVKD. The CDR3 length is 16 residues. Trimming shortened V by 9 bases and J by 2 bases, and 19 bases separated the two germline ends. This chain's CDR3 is CATRNAPVTPGNTIYF. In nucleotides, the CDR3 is TGTGCCACCCGAAACGCCCCCGTTACGCCTGGAAACACCATATATTTT.

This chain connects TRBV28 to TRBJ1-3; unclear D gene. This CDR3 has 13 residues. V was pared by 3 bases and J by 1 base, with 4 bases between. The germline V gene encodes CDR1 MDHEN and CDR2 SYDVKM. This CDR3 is CASSLASGNTIYF. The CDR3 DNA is TGTGCCAGCAGTTTGGCGTCTGGAAACACCATATATTTT.

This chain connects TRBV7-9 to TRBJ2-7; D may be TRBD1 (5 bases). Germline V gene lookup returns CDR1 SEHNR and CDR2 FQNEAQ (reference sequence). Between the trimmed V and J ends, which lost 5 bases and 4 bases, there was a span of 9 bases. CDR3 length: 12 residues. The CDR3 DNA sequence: TGTGCCAGCAGCCAAAACAGGTACGAGCAGTACTTC. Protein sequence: CASSQNRYEQYF. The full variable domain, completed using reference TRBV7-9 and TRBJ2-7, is DTGVSQNPRHKITKRGQNVTFRCDPISEHNRLYWYRQTLGQGPEFLTYFQNEAQLEKSRLLSDRFSAERPKGSFSTLEIQRTEQGDSAMYLCASSQNRYEQYFGPGTRLTVT.

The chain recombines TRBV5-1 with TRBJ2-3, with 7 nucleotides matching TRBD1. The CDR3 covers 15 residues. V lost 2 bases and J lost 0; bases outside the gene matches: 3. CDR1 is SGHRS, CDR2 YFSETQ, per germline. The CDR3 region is CASSFGRGSTDTQYF. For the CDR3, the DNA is TGCGCCAGCAGCTTCGGCAGGGGGAGCACAGATACGCAGTATTTT. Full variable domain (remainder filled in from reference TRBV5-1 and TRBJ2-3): KAGVTQTPRYLIKTRGQQVTLSCSPISGHRSVSWYQQTPGQGLQFLFEYFSETQRNKGNFPGRFSGRQFSNSRSEMNVSTLELGDSALYLCASSFGRGSTDTQYFGPGTRLTVL.

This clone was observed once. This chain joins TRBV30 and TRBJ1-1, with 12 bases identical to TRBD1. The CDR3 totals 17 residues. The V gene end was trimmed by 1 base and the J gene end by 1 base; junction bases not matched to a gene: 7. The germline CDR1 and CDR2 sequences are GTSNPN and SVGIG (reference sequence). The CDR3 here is CAWSALGQGAWNTEAFF. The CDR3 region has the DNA TGTGCCTGGAGTGCCTTGGGACAGGGGGCGTGGAACACTGAAGCTTTCTTT.

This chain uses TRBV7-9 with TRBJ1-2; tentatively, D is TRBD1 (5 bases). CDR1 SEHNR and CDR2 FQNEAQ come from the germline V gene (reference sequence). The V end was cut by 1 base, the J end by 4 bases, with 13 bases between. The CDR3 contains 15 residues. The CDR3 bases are TGTGCCAGCAGCTTAGACAGGAGGACAAGCTATGGCTACACCTTC. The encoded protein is CASSLDRRTSYGYTF.

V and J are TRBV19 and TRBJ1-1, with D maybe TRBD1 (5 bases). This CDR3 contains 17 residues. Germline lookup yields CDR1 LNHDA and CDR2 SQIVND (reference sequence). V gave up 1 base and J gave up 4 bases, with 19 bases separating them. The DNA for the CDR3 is TGTGCCAGTAGTATAGGATTCCGGGACTACCCACCCACTGAAGCTTTCTTT. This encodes CASSIGFRDYPPTEAFF.

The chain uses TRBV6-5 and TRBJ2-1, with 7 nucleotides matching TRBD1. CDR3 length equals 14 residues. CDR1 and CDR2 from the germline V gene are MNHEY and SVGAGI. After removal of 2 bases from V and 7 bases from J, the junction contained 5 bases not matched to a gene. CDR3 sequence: CASSYRGPENEQFF. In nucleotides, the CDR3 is TGTGCCAGCAGTTACAGGGGGCCGGAAAATGAGCAGTTCTTC.

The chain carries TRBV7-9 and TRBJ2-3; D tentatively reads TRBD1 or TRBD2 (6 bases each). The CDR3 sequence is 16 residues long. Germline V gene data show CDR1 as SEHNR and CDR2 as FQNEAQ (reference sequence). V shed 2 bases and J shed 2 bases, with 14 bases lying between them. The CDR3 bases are TGTGCCAGCAGCTTATACGGGGGCACTCTCACAGATACGCAGTATTTT. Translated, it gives CASSLYGGTLTDTQYF. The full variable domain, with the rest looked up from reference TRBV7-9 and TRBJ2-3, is DTGVSQNPRHKITKRGQNVTFRCDPISEHNRLYWYRQTLGQGPEFLTYFQNEAQLEKSRLLSDRFSAERPKGSFSTLEIQRTEQGDSAMYLCASSLYGGTLTDTQYFGPGTRLTVL.

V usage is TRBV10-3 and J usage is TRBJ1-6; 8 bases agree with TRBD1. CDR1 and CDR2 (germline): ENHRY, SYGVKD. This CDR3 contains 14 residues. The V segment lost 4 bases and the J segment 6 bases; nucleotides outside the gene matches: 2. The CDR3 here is CAISVGQGNSPLHF. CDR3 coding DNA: TGTGCCATCAGTGTCGGACAGGGTAATTCACCCCTCCACTTT.